This T cell receptor (beta chain) was recovered during a study of CD8 T cells in Susac syndrome. The CD8+ and CD4+ T cells were negatively isolated, with the TEMRA cells enriched by FACS. This CDR3 has 17 residues. Random hexamers were used to reverse transcribe an amount of about 0.5 to 1 ug RNA. The method of amplification for TCR beta CDR3 was immunoSEQ multiplex PCR, covering 54 Vbeta and 13 Jbeta. TCRdb re-called the immunoSEQ multiplex PCR reads through MiXCR, storing one row per CDR3 protein. This repertoire shows some 160,000 distinct CDR3 sequences, 85% to 95% found once; its top ten account for 0.12%.

Sequencing was done on a sample of CD4+ T cells from PBMCs. The sequence came from a human donor with Susac syndrome. V gene TRBV12-2 combines with J gene TRBJ2-3. TRBV12-2 is a pseudogene segment. CDR3 amino acids: CASRYRPQDPSTDTQYF. DNA of the CDR3: TGTGCAAGTCGTTACCGACCCCAAGACCCTAGCACAGATACGCAGTATTTT.